This T cell receptor beta chain emerged from a study of blood T cell repertoires in COVID-19. Study-level information: The study drew acute and convalescent COVID-19 samples from the United States, Italy and Spain. From T cells, B-cell-depleted T cells, or PBMCs came the material, which was cDNA or gDNA.

Patients at the Seattle site were enrolled during active infection and followed longitudinally. Original analysis: Researchers report that nucleated cell counts were estimated from reference gene primer amplification. Clones were sequenced by immunoSEQ multiplex PCR, and TCRdb holds only the in-frame ones, with some missing. V and J calls plus clone size are reproduced from that table; the DNA served to infer D and trimming. The data contain fewer than 450,000 clones, more than 70% of them singletons. V was pared by 3 bases and J by 6 bases, with 4 bases of the junction left unmatched. Germline CDR1 MDHEN, CDR2 SYDVKM. CDR3 length: 13 amino acids.

Source material: peripheral blood. The V call is TRBV28, the J call TRBJ2-7; TRBD2 matches at 8 bases. The clonotype was recovered from a woman aged 45-65 years with COVID-19, enrolled during active disease. The CDR3 bases are TGTGCCAGCAGTTTGCGGGGGGCTGGCGAGCAGTACTTC. Its translation: CASSLRGAGEQYF.